Below are 10 T cell receptor beta chains sequenced from a single sample in a study of cytomegalovirus exposure and HLA in healthy donors. The PCR ran on 60 Vbeta and 13 Jbeta primers. Method: immunoSEQ multiplex PCR; TCRdb's copy keeps in-frame clones and lacks some. This table has roughly 70,000 clones, over 75% appearing once. The specimen sequenced was PBMCs. These receptors came from a woman aged 25-40 years in good health and CMV-seropositive.

The chain recombines TRBV6-6 with TRBJ2-7; TRBD2 matches 7 bases. The J segment lost 5 bases and the V segment lost 2 bases, leaving 9 bases of the junction unmatched. From germline, CDR1 is MNHNY and CDR2 SVGAGI (reference sequence). CDR3 length: 15 residues. Here the CDR3 reads CASSYLGSGGNEQYF. The DNA for the CDR3 is TGTGCCAGCAGTTACCTCGGTTCGGGAGGAAACGAGCAGTACTTC.

The chain carries TRBV2 and TRBJ2-5; D may be TRBD1 (6 bases). Deletions cut 4 bases from V and 5 bases from J, with 8 bases between. This CDR3 region has 12 residues. From germline, CDR1 is SNHLY and CDR2 FYNNEI. The CDR3 region has the DNA TGTGCCAGCAGTGGCACAGGGGAGACCCAGTACTTC. It encodes CASSGTGETQYF.

The rearrangement links TRBV2 to TRBJ1-4; the match to TRBD1 covers 8 bases. In germline, CDR1 is SNHLY, CDR2 FYNNEI. The V and J ends lost 5 bases and 7 bases, in that order; junction bases with no gene match: 6. The length of the CDR3 is 14 residues. CDR3 nucleotides: TGTGCCAGCAGTAGCGCAGGGGGCATTGAAAAACTGTTTTTT. Encoded protein: CASSSAGGIEKLFF.

This CDR3 reads CASSLLGGGEQYF. CDR3 nucleotides: TGTGCCAGCAGTTTATTAGGCGGGGGCGAGCAGTACTTC. The genes are TRBV28 and TRBJ2-7; 7 nucleotides agree with TRBD2. Germline CDR1 and CDR2: MDHEN and SYDVKM. There are 13 residues in the CDR3. Unmatched junction bases numbered 3, after V lost 1 base and J lost 6 bases.

This clone has just one count. In DNA, the CDR3 is TGTGCCAGCAGCCCCCTTCTATGGCCAAGGTGCCGTAAGCGGAGCTACAATGAGCAGTTCTTC. It encodes CASSPLLWPRCRKRSYNEQFF. The chain couples TRBV21-1 to TRBJ2-1; the D call in the table, TRBD2, was not verified against the DNA. TRBV21-1 is given as a pseudogene. The CDR3 extends over 21 amino acids.

This chain connects TRBV6-6 to TRBJ1-2, with TRBD1 as a possible D gene (5 bases). The length of the CDR3 is 15 residues. The V gene lost 6 bases and the J gene lost 8 bases, with 22 bases spanning the gap. Looked up from germline, CDR1 is MNHNY and CDR2 is SVGAGI (reference sequence). The DNA for the CDR3 is TGTGCCAGCAGCTCCACTTCGGGGGTGGAGGTGGGCTACACCTTC. Protein sequence: CASSSTSGVEVGYTF.

V gene TRBV25-1 combines with J gene TRBJ2-3, with 8 positions matching TRBD2. CDR1 is MGHDK and CDR2 is SYGVNS in the germline V gene. Losses at the gene ends were 3 bases for V and 4 bases for J; bases not matched to a gene: 3. The CDR3 has 14 residues. This CDR3 reads CASSETSASDTQYF. In nucleotides, the CDR3 is TGTGCCAGCAGTGAGACTAGCGCGTCAGATACGCAGTATTTT.

This chain uses TRBV29-1 with TRBJ2-1; 7 bases align to TRBD1. Germline V gives CDR1 SQVTM, CDR2 ANQGSEA. The length of the CDR3 is 16 residues. V dropped 6 bases and J dropped 0; count of bases not matched to a gene: 11. The CDR3 coding sequence is TGCAGCGTCGAAAACACAGGGGCGAGCTCCTACAATGAGCAGTTCTTC. Translation gives CSVENTGASSYNEQFF.

V is TRBV5-6 and J is TRBJ1-2; D ambiguous. Per germline, CDR1 SGHDT and CDR2 YYEEEE. The V end was cut by 4 bases, the J end by 5 bases, with 6 bases between. CDR3 size: 11 residues. CDR3 sequence (DNA): TGTGCCAGCAGCCGGGGATATGGCTACACCTTC. Its protein is CASSRGYGYTF.

This clone was seen a handful of times. This sequence joins TRBV13 and TRBJ2-7, with TRBD2 as a possible D gene (6 bases). The germline V and J ends were trimmed by 1 base and 7 bases, with 20 bases remaining between them. Germline V gene data show CDR1 as PRHDT and CDR2 as FYEKMQ (reference sequence). This CDR3 region has 16 residues. CDR3 DNA: TGTGCCAGCAGCTTAGAGTCGGGCGGGACTCTGGGTGAGCAGTACTTC. Residues: CASSLESGGTLGEQYF.